This is a list of T cell receptor beta chains from one sample in a study of blood T cell repertoires in COVID-19. This table comes from immunoSEQ multiplex PCR, and its TCRdb copy is limited to in-frame clones, with some not included. The sample consists of under 200,000 clones, about 91% of them appearing once. The sample comprised PBMCs or T cells enriched from blood (not recorded which). These receptors were obtained from a woman between 18 and 29 years old who had recovered from COVID-19. Both conserved end residues are part of each CDR3. D genes are given only for firm matches. Clone sizes are given selectively: once, few, many, or a class where the clone is expanded.

CDR3 protein,CDR3 DNA,clone size,V gene,J gene,D gene
CASSPSTGTSIEQFF,TGTGCCAGCAGCCCCTCAACAGGGACCTCAATTGAGCAGTTCTTC,NA,TRBV27,TRBJ2-1,NA
CASSVTGLGVRETQYF,TGTGCCAGCAGTGTGACAGGGTTGGGCGTCCGAGAGACCCAGTACTTC,NA,TRBV28,TRBJ2-5,TRBD1
CATGRSSETQYF,TGTGCCACCGGCAGGTCTTCGGAGACCCAGTACTTC,NA,TRBV7-2,TRBJ2-5,NA
CASSYRVMGELFF,TGTGCCAGCAGTTACAGGGTAATGGGGGAGCTGTTTTTT,once,TRBV27,TRBJ2-2,NA
CASLWTGNSYEQYF,TGTGCCAGCCTCTGGACAGGAAACTCCTACGAGCAGTACTTC,NA,TRBV6-5,TRBJ2-7,TRBD1
CASSFRGNSPLHF,TGTGCCAGCAGTTTTAGGGGGAATTCACCCCTCCACTTT,NA,TRBV28,TRBJ1-6,NA
CASSSTSGLDLYNEQFF,TGTGCCAGCAGCTCTACATCGGGACTAGACCTATACAATGAGCAGTTCTTC,NA,TRBV28,TRBJ2-1,TRBD2
CSASGQGGLGYEQYF,TGCAGCGCTTCGGGACAGGGTGGATTGGGCTACGAGCAGTACTTC,NA,TRBV29-1,TRBJ2-7,TRBD1
CASSGRGTSWMGQYF,TGTGCCAGCAGTGGGAGGGGGACTAGCTGGATGGGGCAGTATTTT,NA,TRBV2,TRBJ2-3,TRBD2
CASSQAGDISYEQYF,TGTGCCAGCAGCCAAGCAGGGGATATCTCCTACGAGCAGTACTTC,NA,TRBV14,TRBJ2-7,NA
CAIRANGLAGELFF,TGTGCCATCAGGGCAAATGGGCTCGCCGGGGAGCTGTTTTTT,NA,TRBV10-3,TRBJ2-2,NA
CASRPGTGVEEQYF,TGTGCCAGCCGGCCGGGGACAGGGGTGGAGGAGCAGTACTTC,NA,TRBV28,TRBJ2-7,TRBD1
CASSLGGGGNTIYF,TGTGCCAGCAGCTTAGGGGGCGGCGGAAACACCATATATTTT,once,TRBV7-2,TRBJ1-3,NA
CASSRGTGNSNQPQHF,TGTGCCAGCAGTAGAGGGACAGGCAATAGCAATCAGCCCCAGCATTTT,few,TRBV2,TRBJ1-5,TRBD1
CASSELPSGEQYF,TGTGCCAGCAGTGAACTCCCGAGCGGAGAGCAGTACTTC,NA,TRBV6-1,TRBJ2-7,NA
CASSPGRTAPEAFF,TGTGCCAGCTCACCAGGTAGGACAGCCCCTGAAGCTTTCTTT,NA,TRBV18,TRBJ1-1,NA
CASSPSTGELFF,TGTGCCAGCAGTCCGAGCACCGGGGAGCTGTTTTTT,few,TRBV27,TRBJ2-2,NA
CASSLSSGTAIHEQYF,TGTGCCAGCAGCCTTAGCTCCGGGACTGCTATCCACGAGCAGTACTTC,NA,TRBV7-3,TRBJ2-7,NA
CASSLGAGTGNYGYTF,TGTGCCAGCAGCTTGGGAGCAGGTACTGGGAACTATGGCTACACCTTC,NA,TRBV5-6,TRBJ1-2,NA
CASSLYGTLGGADTQYF,TGCGCCAGCAGCCTGTACGGGACACTGGGTGGGGCAGATACGCAGTATTTT,NA,TRBV5-1,TRBJ2-3,NA
CATSVARTDPQKKYYTF,TGTGCCACCAGCGTAGCCCGGACAGACCCTCAGAAGAAATATTACACCTTC,NA,TRBV15,TRBJ1-2,NA
CASSFRHPSGYTF,TGTGCCAGCAGTTTTAGACACCCAAGCGGCTACACCTTC,NA,TRBV27,TRBJ1-2,NA
CASSKAGDVTNTGELFF,TGTGCCAGTAGTAAGGCGGGGGACGTTACGAACACCGGGGAGCTGTTTTTT,once,TRBV19,TRBJ2-2,TRBD2
CASSLFGRTGQTNYGYTF,TGTGCCAGCAGCTTGTTTGGCCGGACAGGGCAAACTAACTATGGCTACACCTTC,NA,TRBV5-4,TRBJ1-2,TRBD1